Below are 8 T cell receptor beta chains sequenced from a single sample in a study of cytomegalovirus exposure and HLA in healthy donors. PCR primers comprised 60 Vbeta and 13 Jbeta primers. Method: immunoSEQ multiplex PCR; TCRdb's copy keeps in-frame clones and lacks some. The sample has some 110,000 clones, roughly four fifths seen once. The sequenced sample was PBMCs. These receptors all come from a man aged 50 or older in good health and CMV-seronegative.

The rearrangement links TRBV18 to TRBJ2-7; a possible D gene is TRBD2 (6 bases). V lost 5 bases and J 3 bases, leaving 11 bases between the germline ends. Germline values: CDR1 KGHSH, CDR2 LQKENI. The CDR3 totals 13 residues. The CDR3 loop is CASSTSGGYEQYF. The CDR3 DNA reads as TGTGCCAGCTCAACCTCCGGGGGCTACGAGCAGTACTTC.

A single count supports this clone. The chain is built from TRBV5-4 and TRBJ1-2; D gene ambiguous. Trimming took off 2 bases at V and 4 bases at J, with 9 bases between the two ends. The CDR3 totals 13 residues. Germline lookup yields CDR1 SGHNT and CDR2 YYREEE (reference sequence). The CDR3 region is CASSFSVAYGYTF. CDR3 coding DNA: TGTGCCAGCAGCTTCTCGGTTGCCTATGGCTACACCTTC.

This chain connects TRBV7-9 to TRBJ2-1, with 9 bases aligning to TRBD2. There are 14 residues in the CDR3. Germline V gene lookup returns CDR1 SEHNR and CDR2 FQNEAQ (reference sequence). J gave up 9 bases and V 3 bases, and 6 bases lay outside the gene matches. The CDR3 DNA follows: TGTGCCAGCAGCTTTGGCGGGGGGGCGTTTGAGCAGTTCTTC. It yields the protein CASSFGGGAFEQFF. Full variable domain (outside the CDR3, taken from reference TRBV7-9 and TRBJ2-1): DTGVSQNPRHKITKRGQNVTFRCDPISEHNRLYWYRQTLGQGPEFLTYFQNEAQLEKSRLLSDRFSAERPKGSFSTLEIQRTEQGDSAMYLCASSFGGGAFEQFFGPGTRLTVL.

This sequence joins TRBV19 and TRBJ1-5, with D perhaps TRBD1 (6 bases). Germline-derived CDR1 and CDR2 are LNHDA and SQIVND (reference sequence). The CDR3 has 15 residues. Between the trimmed V and J ends, which lost 7 bases and 0 bases, there was a span of 13 bases. In DNA form, the CDR3 reads TGTGCCAGTAAGGTTAGACAGGCTAGCAATCAGCCCCAGCATTTT. This codes for CASKVRQASNQPQHF.

This clone was seen just once. The chain couples TRBV9 to TRBJ1-1, with 9 bases that match TRBD1. Germline assignment: CDR1 SGDLS and CDR2 YYNGEE. V shed 1 base, J shed 3 bases, and the junction held 7 bases outside the gene matches. This CDR3 region has 16 residues. CDR3: CASSVTGGISDTEAFF. In DNA form, the CDR3 reads TGTGCCAGCAGCGTAACAGGGGGCATTTCGGACACTGAAGCTTTCTTT.

This clone was picked up one time. V usage is TRBV6-1 and J usage is TRBJ2-5, with 8 bases aligning to TRBD1. V was pared by 4 bases and J by 3 bases, with 7 bases of the junction left unmatched. The germline V gene encodes CDR1 MNHNS and CDR2 SASEGT. This CDR3 has 15 amino acids. CDR3 in amino acids: CASSAPGGVKETQYF. CDR3 in DNA: TGTGCCAGCAGTGCCCCAGGGGGCGTGAAAGAGACCCAGTACTTC.

This chain uses TRBV4-1 with TRBJ2-1, with D tentatively TRBD1 (6 bases). The CDR3 extends over 13 amino acids. Trimming stripped 2 bases from V and 11 bases from J, with 13 bases between. Germline CDR1 and CDR2: MGHRA and YSYEKL. CDR3 sequence (DNA): TGCGCCAGCAGCCAACAGACAGGTTATCAGCAGTTCTTC. This encodes CASSQQTGYQQFF.

The J gene is TRBJ2-2, the V gene TRBV28, with D maybe TRBD1 (5 bases). The CDR3 is 14 amino acids. The germline CDR1 and CDR2 sequences are MDHEN and SYDVKM. V dropped 1 base and J dropped 8 bases, with 11 bases sitting between them. The CDR3 region has the DNA TGTGCCAGCAGTTTATTGCAGGGCCCAGGGGAGCTGTTTTTT. Translating gives CASSLLQGPGELFF. The variable domain in full, with the rest retrieved from reference TRBV28 and TRBJ2-2, is DVKVTQSSRYLVKRTGEKVFLECVQDMDHENMFWYRQDPGLGLRLIYFSYDVKMKEKGDIPEGYSVSREKKERFSLILESASTNQTSMYLCASSLLQGPGELFFGEGSRLTVL.